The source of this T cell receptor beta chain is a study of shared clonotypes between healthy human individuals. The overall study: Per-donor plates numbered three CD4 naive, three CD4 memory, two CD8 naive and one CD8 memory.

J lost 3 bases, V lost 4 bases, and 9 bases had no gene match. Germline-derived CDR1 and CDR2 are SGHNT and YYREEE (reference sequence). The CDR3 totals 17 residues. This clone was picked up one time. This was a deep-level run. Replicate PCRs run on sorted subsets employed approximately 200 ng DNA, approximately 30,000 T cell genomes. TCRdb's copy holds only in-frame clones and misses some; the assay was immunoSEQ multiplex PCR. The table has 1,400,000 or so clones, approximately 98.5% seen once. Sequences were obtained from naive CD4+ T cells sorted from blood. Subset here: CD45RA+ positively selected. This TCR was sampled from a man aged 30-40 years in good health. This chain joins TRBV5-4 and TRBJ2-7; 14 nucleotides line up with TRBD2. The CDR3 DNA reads TGTGCCAGCAGCCCACAAAGCGGGACTAGCGGGAGCTACGAGCAGTACTTC. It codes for CASSPQSGTSGSYEQYF.